A selection of T cell receptor beta chains follows, all from one sample in a study of identical twins. In TCRdb, the 5' RACE reads were re-called with MiXCR into one record per CDR3 protein. The sample includes some 900,000 distinct CDR3 sequences, around an eighth of them seen just once. These data are also associated with another study on yellow fever vaccine responses in identical twins.

The sequencing sample was made of PBMCs. The receptors originated from a woman aged 18 to 35 in good health. The CDR3 runs from the conserved cysteine through the conserved F or W. The order of the fields is J gene, CDR3 length, clone size, D gene, V gene, CDR3 protein, CDR3 DNA. D genes are given only for firm matches. Rows may omit the clone size; those that give it use once, few, many or a size class.

>TRBJ2-5|15|-|TRBD1|TRBV7-9
CASSHRDREQETQYF
TGTGCCAGCAGCCACCGGGACAGGGAACAAGAGACCCAGTACTTC
>TRBJ2-5|15|-|-|TRBV7-9
CASSPEGGAQETQYF
TGTGCCAGCAGCCCCGAGGGGGGAGCACAAGAGACCCAGTACTTC
>TRBJ2-3|12|few|-|TRBV12-3/TRBV12-4
CASRRDIDTQYF
TGTGCCAGCAGAAGAGATATCGATACGCAGTATTTT
>TRBJ2-1|16|few|TRBD2|TRBV5-1
CASSLVASGGAGEQFF
TGCGCCAGCAGCTTGGTTGCTAGCGGGGGGGCAGGTGAGCAGTTCTTC
>TRBJ1-2|14|few|-|TRBV20-1
CSASQGLGNYGYTF
TGCAGTGCTAGTCAGGGGTTGGGGAACTATGGCTACACCTTC
>TRBJ2-1|13|few|-|TRBV7-3
CASSPHHGNEQFF
TGTGCCAGCAGCCCACACCACGGGAATGAGCAGTTCTTC
>TRBJ1-5|13|few|-|TRBV6-6
CASTTVSNQPQHF
TGTGCCAGCACCACGGTCAGCAATCAGCCCCAGCATTTT
>TRBJ1-1|15|few|TRBD1|TRBV5-1
CASSWQGDSPTEAFF
TGCGCCAGCAGCTGGCAGGGGGATAGTCCCACTGAAGCTTTCTTT
>TRBJ2-2|17|few|-|TRBV5-6
CASSFTGHLSNTGELFF
TGTGCCAGCAGCTTTACGGGACACCTGTCGAACACCGGGGAGCTGTTTTTT
>TRBJ1-6|11|many|-|TRBV20-1
CSAQADSPLHF
TGCAGTGCTCAGGCAGACTCACCCCTCCACTTT
>TRBJ2-1|15|-|TRBD2|TRBV7-9
CASSLKGLVLNEQFF
TGTGCCAGCAGCTTAAAGGGACTAGTATTAAATGAGCAGTTCTTC
>TRBJ2-1|13|many|TRBD1|TRBV5-1
CASWDSPDNEQFF
TGCGCCAGTTGGGACAGCCCGGACAATGAGCAGTTCTTC
>TRBJ2-7|13|few|-|TRBV2
CASRSTRDYEQYF
TGTGCCAGCAGGAGCACTAGGGACTACGAGCAGTACTTC
>TRBJ1-1|13|few|-|TRBV10-3
CAITLGQNTEAFF
TGTGCCATCACCCTTGGACAGAACACTGAAGCTTTCTTT
>TRBJ2-2|14|-|TRBD1|TRBV12-3/TRBV12-4
CASLDRGGTGELFF
TGTGCCAGCCTAGACAGGGGTGGGACCGGGGAGCTGTTTTTT
>TRBJ2-3|15|-|TRBD1|TRBV7-9
CASSLAGDRSDTQYF
TGTGCCAGCAGCTTAGCGGGGGACAGATCAGATACGCAGTATTTT
>TRBJ1-1|16|many|TRBD1|TRBV10-3
CAISDNRGTLNTEAFF
TGTGCCATCAGTGACAACAGGGGAACGTTGAACACTGAAGCTTTCTTT
>TRBJ1-1|15|few|-|TRBV27
CASSLSVGMNTEAFF
TGTGCCAGCAGTTTATCGGTAGGAATGAACACTGAAGCTTTCTTT
>TRBJ2-5|17|-|TRBD1|TRBV4-2
CASGQEDWQGARDAQYF
TGTGCCAGCGGCCAAGAGGATTGGCAGGGGGCGCGAGATGCCCAGTACTTC
>TRBJ2-1|14|few|TRBD2|TRBV7-9
CASSRGLAVNEQFF
TGTGCCAGCAGCCGGGGACTAGCGGTCAATGAGCAGTTCTTC
>TRBJ2-1|15|-|TRBD2|TRBV7-8
CASSSASGRADEQFF
TGTGCCAGCAGCTCGGCTAGCGGGAGGGCCGATGAGCAGTTCTTC
>TRBJ2-1|14|-|TRBD2|TRBV19
CASSPTSDYNEQFF
TGTGCCAGTAGCCCGACTAGCGACTACAATGAGCAGTTCTTC
>TRBJ2-1|14|few|-|TRBV12-3/TRBV12-4
CASSTYFTSIEQFF
TGTGCCAGCAGTACCTACTTCACTAGCATCGAGCAGTTCTTC
>TRBJ2-7|14|-|-|TRBV20-1
CSARVARSSYEQYF
TGCAGTGCTAGAGTGGCGAGGAGCTCCTACGAGCAGTACTTC
>TRBJ2-1|11|many|-|TRBV12-3/TRBV12-4
CASSKGNEQFF
TGTGCCAGCAGTAAGGGTAATGAGCAGTTCTTC
>TRBJ2-3|15|-|-|TRBV24-1
CATSDPITGLDTQYF
TGTGCCACCAGTGACCCGATTACAGGGCTAGATACGCAGTATTTT
>TRBJ1-2|13|few|-|TRBV25-1
CASSSDRSRGYTF
TGTGCCAGCAGTTCCGACAGGTCTCGTGGCTACACCTTC
>TRBJ2-7|12|many|-|TRBV29-1
CSVEDGGGEQYF
TGCAGCGTTGAAGATGGGGGTGGGGAGCAGTACTTC
>TRBJ2-1|15|-|-|TRBV18
CASSPTKGLYNEQFF
TGTGCCAGCTCACCTACTAAGGGCCTGTACAATGAGCAGTTCTTC
>TRBJ2-5|13|-|-|TRBV5-1
CASSLSWKETQYF
TGCGCCAGCAGCTTGTCCTGGAAAGAGACCCAGTACTTC
>TRBJ2-3|16|few|TRBD2|TRBV24-1
CATSDSLAGLIDTQYF
TGTGCCACCAGTGACTCACTAGCGGGTCTTATTGATACGCAGTATTTT
>TRBJ2-3|16|many|TRBD2|TRBV12-3/TRBV12-4
CASQRASGKGTDTQYF
TGTGCCAGCCAAAGGGCTAGCGGGAAGGGCACAGATACGCAGTATTTT
>TRBJ1-1|15|-|TRBD1|TRBV12-3/TRBV12-4
CASRTRTGANTEAFF
TGTGCCAGCAGGACTCGGACAGGGGCGAACACTGAAGCTTTCTTT
>TRBJ2-7|15|-|TRBD2|TRBV19
CASSINLAGGPEQYF
TGTGCCAGTAGTATTAACCTAGCGGGAGGGCCCGAGCAGTACTTC
>TRBJ2-3|17|-|TRBD2|TRBV18
CASSRPGLAGGADTQYF
TGTGCCAGCTCACGACCGGGACTAGCGGGGGGTGCAGATACGCAGTATTTT
>TRBJ2-1|14|few|-|TRBV5-1
CASSLGSGQGEQFF
TGCGCCAGCAGCTTGGGCTCGGGCCAGGGTGAGCAGTTCTTC
>TRBJ1-5|17|-|TRBD1|TRBV4-1
CASSLTPGTDSNQPQHF
TGCGCCAGCAGCCTAACCCCCGGGACAGATAGCAATCAGCCCCAGCATTTT
>TRBJ2-6|18|many|-|TRBV5-1
CASSTGQSYSYGANVLTF
TGCGCCAGCAGCACCGGACAGTCATACTCATACGGGGCCAACGTCCTGACTTTC
>TRBJ2-1|15|-|-|TRBV5-1
CASSLSWVRDNEQFF
TGCGCCAGCAGCTTGTCGTGGGTTCGGGACAATGAGCAGTTCTTC
>TRBJ2-1|16|many|-|TRBV24-1
CATSDKGKLTYNEQFF
TGTGCCACCAGTGATAAAGGAAAATTAACCTACAATGAGCAGTTCTTC
>TRBJ2-2|16|-|TRBD2|TRBV15
CATSRGLAGATGELFF
TGTGCCACCAGCCGGGGACTAGCGGGAGCGACCGGGGAGCTGTTTTTT
>TRBJ1-5|16|many|TRBD1|TRBV12-3/TRBV12-4
CASSFGTAYSNQPQHF
TGTGCCAGCAGTTTTGGGACAGCCTATAGCAATCAGCCCCAGCATTTT
>TRBJ1-1|15|few|TRBD1|TRBV29-1
CSVEDGDRGHTEAFF
TGCAGCGTTGAAGATGGGGACAGGGGACACACTGAAGCTTTCTTT
>TRBJ2-1|14|many|TRBD2|TRBV7-8
CASSLGGAGGDPFF
TGTGCCAGCAGCTTAGGAGGAGCGGGAGGTGATCCGTTCTTC
>TRBJ1-1|13|many|-|TRBV5-1
CASSYDSNTEAFF
TGCGCCAGCAGCTACGACAGTAACACTGAAGCTTTCTTT
>TRBJ2-5|15|few|TRBD1|TRBV3-1
CASSLPGQGGETQYF
TGTGCCAGCAGCCTACCAGGACAGGGGGGAGAGACCCAGTACTTC
>TRBJ1-4|18|few|TRBD1|TRBV5-1
CASSPWGQRETTNEKLFF
TGCGCCAGCAGCCCCTGGGGACAGAGGGAAACAACTAATGAAAAACTGTTTTTT
>TRBJ2-4|12|few|-|TRBV29-1
CSVDTVGNIQYF
TGCAGCGTTGATACGGTCGGTAACATTCAGTACTTC
>TRBJ1-1|14|few|-|TRBV6-1
CASELGGGNTEAFF
TGTGCCAGCGAACTGGGAGGGGGAAACACTGAAGCTTTCTTT
>TRBJ2-7|14|few|TRBD1|TRBV28
CASTLGTGYSEQYF
TGTGCCAGCACCCTCGGGACAGGGTATAGCGAGCAGTACTTC
>TRBJ2-1|12|few|-|TRBV15
CATSRTLGEQFF
TGTGCCACCAGCAGGACATTGGGTGAGCAGTTCTTC
>TRBJ2-3|14|-|-|TRBV6-1
CASSEALGGRAQYF
TGTGCCAGCAGTGAAGCGTTGGGTGGTCGGGCGCAGTATTTT
>TRBJ1-1|12|-|-|TRBV20-1
CSASRQGRVAFF
TGCAGTGCTAGCCGCCAGGGAAGAGTAGCTTTCTTT
>TRBJ2-3|15|many|-|TRBV7-2
CASSLMTQSTDTQYF
TGTGCCAGCAGCTTAATGACACAAAGCACAGATACGCAGTATTTT
>TRBJ2-3|17|many|TRBD2|TRBV7-2
CASSLKGLAGGTDTQYF
TGTGCCAGCAGCTTAAAGGGGCTAGCGGGAGGCACAGATACGCAGTATTTT
>TRBJ2-1|15|few|-|TRBV7-3
CASSLRLGAGNEQFF
TGTGCCAGCAGCCTCCGGTTGGGGGCAGGCAATGAGCAGTTCTTC